The entry below gives a single TCR beta chain sequence along with its context. Primers included in the PCR were 60 Vbeta and 13 Jbeta primers. The method was immunoSEQ multiplex PCR; TCRdb's version includes in-frame clones alone and lacks a portion of them. This sample yields around 240,000 clones, of which roughly 80% are seen a single time; more than 5% belongs to the top ten. The entry originates in a study of cytomegalovirus exposure and HLA in healthy donors. The CDR3 has 13 amino acids. Trimming took off 8 bases at V and 5 bases at J, with 13 bases between the two ends. Germline V gene lookup returns CDR1 ENHRY and CDR2 SYGVKD.

The clonotype originates from a woman in her 40s in good health and CMV-seropositive. Sequences were obtained from PBMCs. The rearrangement links TRBV10-3 to TRBJ1-5, with D possibly TRBD1 on 5 matching bases. The DNA of the CDR3 is TGTGCCATCGGGTGGGACTCCTATCAGCCCCAGCATTTT. Translating gives CAIGWDSYQPQHF.